A single sample is the source of the 18 T cell receptor beta chains below, sequenced in a study of beta chain features in type 1 diabetes. General study findings and limits: In all four CD4+ subsets, TCRB CDR3 length was significantly, moderately reduced in type 1 diabetes.

Which antigens these TCRs recognize remains unknown. TCRB transcripts that were expressed got sequenced, as all of the isolated RNA had been reverse transcribed. Here immunoSEQ multiplex PCR was the method, and the copy in TCRdb shows in-frame clones only, minus some. The sample carries 250,000 to 300,000 clones, around an eighth recorded once. The sample consisted of naive CD4+ T cells from blood. These receptors came from a man aged 30 to 45 with type 1 diabetes.

Only a few counts were recorded for this clone. The chain has TRBV7-2 and TRBJ2-7; maybe TRBD2 (6 bases). The CDR3 covers 14 residues. Germline V gene sequence: CDR1 SGHTA, CDR2 FQGNSA. V shed 4 bases and J shed 4 bases, with 14 bases lying between them. CDR3 region: CASSSGLRGYEQYF. The CDR3 DNA sequence: TGTGCCAGCAGCTCGGGACTTCGGGGATACGAGCAGTACTTC.

This clone was detected a few times. The CDR3 here is CASGQGHEQYF. The CDR3 DNA follows: TGTGCCTCGGGACAGGGCCACGAGCAGTACTTC. The V and J genes are TRBV30 and TRBJ2-7, with TRBD1 identical over 9 bases. Looked up from germline, CDR1 is GTSNPN and CDR2 is SVGIG (reference sequence). Losses at the gene ends were 7 bases for V and 5 bases for J; bases not matched to a gene: 3. The CDR3 totals 11 residues.

The table lists this clone with a few counts. This sequence joins TRBV6-5 and TRBJ2-5; TRBD1 might be the D (6 bases). Trimming stripped 0 bases from V and 12 bases from J, with 14 bases between. CDR1 is MNHEY and CDR2 is SVGAGI in the germline V gene. This CDR3 has 13 residues. The CDR3 loop is CASSYSGYGTKYF. CDR3 nucleotide sequence: TGTGCCAGCAGTTACTCGGGCTACGGGACAAAGTACTTC.

This chain uses TRBV6-1 with TRBJ2-5; D perhaps matches TRBD1 (5 bases). The CDR3 extends over 12 amino acids. The germline V and J ends were trimmed by 6 bases and 1 base, with 6 bases remaining between them. Germline loops: CDR1 MNHNS, CDR2 SASEGT. Here the CDR3 DNA reads TGTGCCAGCAGCAGGGCCCAAGAGACCCAGTACTTC. It is translated as CASSRAQETQYF.

CDR3 nucleotides: TGTGCCAGCATGGACAGCTCCTACGAGCAGTACTTC. Residues: CASMDSSYEQYF. V and J are TRBV7-6 and TRBJ2-7; perhaps TRBD1 as D (6 bases). The CDR3 is 12 residues long. Trimming cost V 7 bases and J 0 bases, with 7 bases left between them. Germline values: CDR1 SGHVS, CDR2 FNYEAQ.

This clone turned up a few times. This sequence joins TRBV15 and TRBJ2-2; the match to TRBD1 covers 8 bases. V shed 1 base and J 5 bases; nucleotides not matched to a gene: 6. Germline lookup yields CDR1 LNHNV and CDR2 YYDKDF (reference sequence). The length of the CDR3 is 16 residues. The CDR3: CATSRAQGARTGELFF. The CDR3 DNA follows: TGTGCCACCAGCAGAGCTCAGGGGGCGCGGACCGGGGAGCTGTTTTTT.

V gene TRBV18 combines with J gene TRBJ2-7; a possible D gene is TRBD2 (5 bases). The V end lost 2 bases, the J end lost 3 bases, and 5 bases lay between the germline ends. Germline V gene sequence: CDR1 KGHSH, CDR2 LQKENI. The CDR3 runs 12 residues. This chain's CDR3 is CASSPAGYEQYF. The DNA for the CDR3 is TGTGCCAGCTCACCAGCGGGCTACGAGCAGTACTTC.

V gene TRBV2 combines with J gene TRBJ2-1; TRBD2 aligns across 9 bases. V lost 9 bases, J lost 8 bases, and 11 bases stayed unmatched. The CDR3 is 14 residues long. Germline V gene sequence: CDR1 SNHLY, CDR2 FYNNEI. CDR3 nucleotide sequence: TGTGCCAGGGGGGGTAGCGGGAGTCCTTATGAGCAGTTCTTC. Translated, it gives CARGGSGSPYEQFF.

In this sample, this clone turned up many times. The V gene is TRBV29-1, the J gene TRBJ2-1; TRBD1 is a possible D gene (6 bases). V lost 7 bases, J lost 4 bases, and 14 bases lay in between. This CDR3 has 13 amino acids. Germline lookup yields CDR1 SQVTM and CDR2 ANQGSEA. Written as DNA, the CDR3 is TGCAGCGCCCAAGGGACAAAGTACAATGAGCAGTTCTTC. It specifies CSAQGTKYNEQFF.

V and J are TRBV9 and TRBJ2-6, with D tentatively TRBD2 (6 bases). Germline assignment: CDR1 SGDLS and CDR2 YYNGEE. The V gene lost 0 bases and the J gene lost 2 bases, with 18 bases spanning the gap. The CDR3 loop spans 19 amino acids. The DNA of the CDR3 is TGTGCCAGCAGCGTAGTCTCTGTTGTTGGAGGGGCTGGGGCCAACGTCCTGACTTTC. Encoded protein: CASSVVSVVGGAGANVLTF.

This clone was observed a handful of times. This chain links TRBV7-9 with TRBJ2-7; D might be TRBD1 (5 bases). V lost 5 bases and J 0 bases, leaving 17 bases between the germline ends. The CDR3 loop spans 16 amino acids. CDR1 and CDR2 (germline): SEHNR, FQNEAQ (reference sequence). The CDR3 sequence is CASSPGHTLGSYEQYF. The CDR3 DNA reads TGTGCCAGCAGCCCTGGACACACTCTGGGCTCCTACGAGCAGTACTTC.

The V and J genes are TRBV29-1 and TRBJ1-1; D is undetermined. The CDR3 sequence is 11 residues long. Deletions cut 6 bases from V and 6 bases from J, with 11 bases between. Looked up from germline, CDR1 is SQVTM and CDR2 is ANQGSEA. The CDR3 DNA sequence: TGCAGCGTCCGCCGAGGGTCTGAAGCTTTCTTT. It translates to CSVRRGSEAFF.

This chain connects TRBV5-1 to TRBJ2-5, with TRBD1 matching 7 bases. Germline V gene lookup returns CDR1 SGHRS and CDR2 YFSETQ. This CDR3 is 14 amino acids long. The J segment lost 3 bases and the V segment lost 7 bases, leaving 9 bases of the junction unmatched. The CDR3 DNA follows: TGCGCCAGCTGTCGTTTCACAGGGGAAGAGACCCAGTACTTC. Encoded protein: CASCRFTGEETQYF.

To note about this clone: Within the sample, other DNA sequences also encode this same CDR3. V and J are TRBV28 and TRBJ2-7; no clear D gene. CDR1 is MDHEN, CDR2 SYDVKM, per germline. The V end lost 5 bases, the J end lost 4 bases, and 6 bases lay between the germline ends. The CDR3 length is 11 residues. The DNA of the CDR3 is TGTGCCAGCAGTCTCCGTTACGAGCAGTACTTC. Translating it yields CASSLRYEQYF.

The rearrangement uses TRBV6-1 and TRBJ1-5, with unresolved D. V gave up 4 bases and J gave up 3 bases, with 7 bases separating them. CDR1 is MNHNS, CDR2 SASEGT, per germline. The CDR3 contains 13 residues. CDR3 sequence (DNA): TGTGCCAGCAGTGCCAGGATCAATCAGCCCCAGCATTTT. It yields the protein CASSARINQPQHF.

This clone was observed a handful of times. This sequence joins TRBV4-1 and TRBJ2-7; 8 nucleotides align to TRBD2. Germline V CDR1 and CDR2: MGHRA, YSYEKL. The CDR3 has 16 residues. J was trimmed by 2 bases and V by 0 bases; bases with no gene match: 6. Written as DNA, the CDR3 is TGCGCCAGCAGCCAAGAAAAGCGGGAGACAACCTACGAGCAGTACTTC. Amino acids: CASSQEKRETTYEQYF.

The chain employs TRBV4-2 and TRBJ2-1; 10 nucleotides line up with TRBD2. CDR3 length: 16 residues. Trimming at V came to 0 bases and at J to 7 bases, leaving 6 bases not matched to a gene. Germline values: CDR1 LGHNA, CDR2 YNFKEQ. The CDR3 DNA reads TGTGCCAGCAGCCAAGATGCCGGACTAGCGGAGAATGAGCAGTTCTTC. Protein sequence: CASSQDAGLAENEQFF.

This chain connects TRBV2 to TRBJ1-1; 8 bases map to TRBD1. Germline loops: CDR1 SNHLY, CDR2 FYNNEI. V lost 7 bases to trimming and J lost 4 bases; unmatched junction nucleotides: 5. CDR3 length: 13 residues. The chain's CDR3 is CASTGQGGTEAFF. The CDR3 coding sequence is TGTGCCAGCACCGGACAGGGTGGCACTGAAGCTTTCTTT.